Presented here are 22 T cell receptor beta chains from one specimen sequenced in a study of T cells in Graves' hyperthyroidism and ophthalmopathy. TCR beta CDR3 sequences were amplified from RNA transcripts. TCR CDR3 underwent first-round RT-PCR with the HTBI primer set. TCRdb re-called the multiplex PCR reads through MiXCR, storing one row per CDR3 protein. The repertoire holds fewer than 550,000 distinct CDR3 sequences, with around 14% as singletons. The sequenced sample was blood. Receptors were obtained from a woman in her late teens or twenties with Graves' hyperthyroidism.

This clonotype was seen a few times. The chain is built from TRBV20-1 and TRBJ2-1; TRBD2 matches 11 bases. In germline, CDR1 is DFQATT, CDR2 SNEGSKA (reference sequence). V trimming: 5 bases; J trimming: 5 bases; junction bases outside the gene matches: 8. The CDR3 is made up of 15 amino acids. CDR3 coding DNA: TGCAGTGCTCTAAGTAGCGGGAGGGCAGACAATGAGCAGTTCTTC. Its protein product is CSALSSGRADNEQFF.

This clonotype was detected a few times. The genes are TRBV7-9 and TRBJ2-7, with TRBD1 as a possible D gene (5 bases). This CDR3 is built from 16 residues. Germline CDR1 reads SEHNR; CDR2 reads FQNEAQ (reference sequence). The V gene lost 4 bases and the J gene lost 2 bases, with 18 bases spanning the gap. CDR3 in amino acids: CASSSSGRQNAYEQYF. The DNA for the CDR3 is TGTGCCAGCAGCTCCTCAGGCCGACAGAATGCCTACGAGCAGTACTTC.

The chain joins TRBV2 to TRBJ1-1, with 7 bases fitting TRBD1. The ends lost 8 bases at V and 4 bases at J; junction bases unmatched: 1. Germline-derived CDR1 and CDR2 are SNHLY and FYNNEI. This CDR3 is built from 11 residues. CDR3 bases: TGTGCCAGCCAGGGGGGCACTGAAGCTTTCTTT. Translating it yields CASQGGTEAFF.

This rearrangement joins TRBV5-1 to TRBJ2-5; no clear D. Per the germline V gene, CDR1 is SGHRS and CDR2 is YFSETQ. The CDR3 loop spans 14 amino acids. V lost 0 bases to trimming and J lost 1 base, with 7 bases between them. The CDR3 DNA reads as TGCGCCAGCAGCTTGGAGCCCCTCCAAGAGACCCAGTACTTC. Translation gives CASSLEPLQETQYF.

This clonotype was found a few times. The J gene is TRBJ1-1, the V gene TRBV4-2; D ambiguous. CDR1 and CDR2 from the germline V gene are LGHNA and YNFKEQ. V was clipped by 1 base and J by 3 bases, with 15 bases between them. This CDR3 comprises 16 residues. DNA of the CDR3: TGTGCCAGCAGCCAAGGTCGCGTCGTTGGGGACACTGAAGCTTTCTTT. Protein: CASSQGRVVGDTEAFF.

This clonotype was observed at least ten times. This chain's CDR3 is CASGSRYEQYF. The CDR3 DNA follows: TGTGCCAGCGGGTCAAGGTACGAGCAGTACTTC. This sequence joins TRBV2 and TRBJ2-7; D gene unclear. V dropped 8 bases and J dropped 4 bases, with 9 bases sitting between them. The CDR3 runs 11 residues. Germline V gene data show CDR1 as SNHLY and CDR2 as FYNNEI.

This clonotype was recorded many times. The chain couples TRBV5-1 to TRBJ2-7; D is possibly TRBD1 (5 bases). Germline V gives CDR1 SGHRS, CDR2 YFSETQ. The CDR3 is 13 residues long. Trimming left V 0 bases short and J 1 base short, with 5 bases between. CDR3 in amino acids: CASSLDRSYEQYF. CDR3 nucleotides: TGCGCCAGCAGCTTGGACAGGTCCTACGAGCAGTACTTC.

Only a few counts were recorded for this clonotype. The chain has TRBV2 and TRBJ2-7; 7 bases are a match to TRBD1. V shed 3 bases and J 8 bases; nucleotides not matched to a gene: 19. CDR1 and CDR2 (germline): SNHLY, FYNNEI. The CDR3 length is 17 residues. The CDR3: CASSDSIPGTELRKQYF. The DNA for the CDR3 is TGTGCCAGCAGTGATTCTATCCCAGGGACAGAGTTAAGGAAGCAGTACTTC.

This clonotype was found many times. CDR3 region: CATSHRTGHNGYTF. Written as DNA, the CDR3 is TGTGCCACCAGTCACCGGACAGGGCATAATGGCTACACCTTC. The V call is TRBV24-1, the J call TRBJ1-2; 8 bases line up with TRBD1. Trimming at V came to 6 bases and at J to 6 bases, leaving 8 bases not matched to a gene. This CDR3 is 14 amino acids long. Germline CDR1 and CDR2: KGHDR and SFDVKD.

The chain is built from TRBV4-2 and TRBJ1-4, with 9 bases lining up with TRBD1. Germline assignment: CDR1 LGHNA and CDR2 YNFKEQ. The V segment lost 1 base and the J segment 8 bases; nucleotides outside the gene matches: 5. The CDR3 length is 15 residues. DNA for the CDR3: TGTGCCAGCAGCCAAGTGGGACAGGGTGAAGAAAAACTGTTTTTT. Protein sequence: CASSQVGQGEEKLFF.

This clonotype appeared many times. The rearrangement links TRBV11-1 to TRBJ2-1; perhaps TRBD2 as D (7 bases). Germline V gene lookup returns CDR1 SGHAT and CDR2 FQDESV (reference sequence). There are 14 residues in the CDR3. Deletions cut 6 bases from V and 2 bases from J, with 11 bases between. The CDR3 sequence is CASREGGAYNEQFF. The DNA of the CDR3 is TGTGCCAGCAGGGAAGGGGGGGCCTACAATGAGCAGTTCTTC.

In its sample, this clonotype was seen a few times. The chain uses TRBV6-2 or TRBV6-3 and TRBJ1-6; 7 bases match TRBD1. This CDR3 has 15 amino acids. From germline, CDR1 is MNHEY and CDR2 SVGEGT. Trimming cost V 4 bases and J 7 bases; bases outside gene matches: 7. The CDR3 spells CASSSLGTVNSPLHF. The DNA for the CDR3 is TGTGCCAGCAGTTCGCTAGGGACAGTAAATTCACCCCTCCACTTT.

In the case of this clonotype: A much larger clonotype is one base distant, so this may be a read error. The CDR3 nucleotides are TGTGCCAGCTCAACCCAGGGGACTGACACTGAAGCTTCCTTT. It translates to CASSTQGTDTEASF. The chain is built from TRBV18 and TRBJ1-1; D possibly corresponds to TRBD1 (6 bases). Germline V gene data show CDR1 as KGHSH and CDR2 as LQKENI. CDR3 length equals 14 residues.

For the CDR3, the DNA is TGTGCCAGCAGCGAGGACAGTGAAAAACTGTTTTTT. Translation gives CASSEDSEKLFF. The J gene is TRBJ1-4, the V gene TRBV7-9, with TRBD1 as a possible D gene (6 bases). The CDR3 runs to 12 residues. The V end lost 5 bases, the J end lost 7 bases, and 8 bases lay between the germline ends. CDR1 is SEHNR and CDR2 is FQNEAQ in the germline V gene (reference sequence).

Ten or more counts support this clonotype. The rearrangement joins TRBV14 to TRBJ2-7; D remains ambiguous. The CDR3 has 16 amino acids. Trimming removed 4 bases at V and 2 bases at J, with 18 bases between. Germline CDR1 SGHDN, CDR2 FVKESK. CDR3 nucleotides: TGTGCCAGCAGCCCCGTGCGGTACCCCCGTACCTACGAGCAGTACTTC. Amino acid sequence: CASSPVRYPRTYEQYF.

This clonotype was seen ten or more times. This sequence joins TRBV28 and TRBJ1-5; 8 bases agree with TRBD1. The germline V gene encodes CDR1 MDHEN and CDR2 SYDVKM. This CDR3 spans 13 amino acids. Trimming at V came to 7 bases and at J to 9 bases, leaving 8 bases not matched to a gene. The CDR3 DNA reads TGTGCCAGCAACACAGGGGGGCATTTGCCCCAGCATTTT. Translating gives CASNTGGHLPQHF.

The chain combines TRBV4-2 with TRBJ2-7; D possibly matches TRBD1 or TRBD2 (5 bases each). Trimming took 3 bases from V and 0 from J, leaving 18 bases between them. Germline CDR1 reads LGHNA; CDR2 reads YNFKEQ. CDR3 length: 17 amino acids. The DNA of the CDR3 is TGTGCCAGCAGCCATCCTCTCTCGGGGCGCGGCTCCTACGAGCAGTACTTC. The encoded protein is CASSHPLSGRGSYEQYF.

This clonotype appeared many times. The chain is built from TRBV7-9 and TRBJ1-6; TRBD1 might be the D (6 bases). The germline V and J ends were trimmed by 4 bases and 9 bases, with 16 bases remaining between them. Germline V gene lookup returns CDR1 SEHNR and CDR2 FQNEAQ (reference sequence). The CDR3 is 15 residues long. The CDR3 nucleotides read TGTGCCAGCAGCTCCGGGGCATCCAGGGGTTCACCCCTCCACTTT. This encodes CASSSGASRGSPLHF.

Ten or more counts support this clonotype. The chain carries TRBV5-1 and TRBJ1-1; D gene uncertain. There are 14 residues in the CDR3. Germline CDR1 SGHRS, CDR2 YFSETQ. Deletions cut 3 bases from V and 11 bases from J, with 20 bases between. The CDR3 nucleotides are TGCGCCAGCAGCTATACGACCCAGGAGGGTAGGGCTTTCTTT. Translating gives CASSYTTQEGRAFF.

This clonotype has more than one count but fewer than ten. The J gene is TRBJ2-4, the V gene TRBV6-2 or TRBV6-3; 11 nucleotides agree with TRBD2. Germline lookup yields CDR1 MNHEY and CDR2 SVGEGT. V lost 0 bases to trimming and J lost 6 bases; unmatched junction nucleotides: 1. CDR3 length equals 15 residues. The CDR3 nucleotides read TGTGCCAGCAGTTACTCCACTAGCGGGAGAAACATTCAGTACTTC. This encodes CASSYSTSGRNIQYF.

This clonotype was found many times. The V gene is TRBV7-2, the J gene TRBJ1-4; TRBD1 matches 7 bases. Germline V gene sequence: CDR1 SGHTA, CDR2 FQGNSA. The CDR3 loop spans 13 amino acids. Unmatched junction bases numbered 3, after V lost 5 bases and J lost 6 bases. The CDR3 bases are TGTGCCAGCAGCGAGGGGGCGGATGAAAAACTGTTTTTT. Translation: CASSEGADEKLFF.

The table lists this clonotype with many counts. The rearrangement uses TRBV20-1 and TRBJ2-1; D may be TRBD2 (5 bases). This CDR3 contains 15 residues. Germline V gene lookup returns CDR1 DFQATT and CDR2 SNEGSKA (reference sequence). Trimming cost V 4 bases and J 0 bases, with 13 bases left between them. The CDR3 reads CSATSSSASYNEQFF. The CDR3 nucleotides read TGCAGTGCTACCTCTAGTAGCGCCTCCTACAATGAGCAGTTCTTC.